One and the same sample provided the 19 T cell receptor beta chains below, sequenced in a study of CD8 T cells in Susac syndrome. With random hexamers, roughly 0.5 to 1 ug RNA was reverse transcribed. TCRdb reprocessed the immunoSEQ multiplex PCR reads with MiXCR, giving one entry per CDR3 protein. The profile shows some 130,000 distinct CDR3 sequences, approximately 95% of them singletons. Sequencing was done on a sample of CD8+ T cells from PBMCs. The receptor set was obtained from a human donor with Susac syndrome.

This rearrangement joins TRBV15 to TRBJ2-7; TRBD1 matches 8 bases. The CDR3 runs 17 residues. With 5 bases clipped from V and 2 bases from J, the junction kept 14 bases outside the gene matches. Per the germline V gene, CDR1 is LNHNV and CDR2 is YYDKDF (reference sequence). CDR3 region: CATSQDRETVETYEQYF. In nucleotides, the CDR3 is TGTGCCACCAGCCAGGACAGGGAGACAGTAGAGACCTACGAGCAGTACTTC. The whole variable domain, remainder taken from reference TRBV15 and TRBJ2-7, is DAMVIQNPRYQVTQFGKPVTLSCSQTLNHNVMYWYQQKSSQAPKLLFHYYDKDFNNEADTPDNFQSRRPNTSFCFLDIRSPGLGDTAMYLCATSQDRETVETYEQYFGPGTRLTVT.

This chain links TRBV14 with TRBJ1-2; possibly TRBD1 for D (6 bases). The CDR3 covers 15 residues. The V end lost 1 base, the J end lost 8 bases, and 17 bases lay between the germline ends. The V gene's germline CDR1 is SGHDN and CDR2 FVKESK. This CDR3 is CASSQGFTGPPGYTF. DNA for the CDR3: TGTGCCAGCAGCCAAGGGTTTACAGGGCCCCCAGGCTACACCTTC.

The rearrangement links TRBV28 to TRBJ2-7; possibly TRBD1 for D (5 bases). V lost 6 bases to trimming and J lost 9 bases, with 21 bases between them. This CDR3 has 14 amino acids. CDR1 and CDR2 (germline): MDHEN, SYDVKM. CDR3: CASSQQETLRGQYF. In DNA form, the CDR3 reads TGTGCCAGCAGCCAACAGGAGACCCTACGAGGGCAGTACTTC.

The rearrangement joins TRBV4-1 to TRBJ2-4, with no clear D. The CDR3 consists of 18 residues. Germline CDR1 MGHRA, CDR2 YSYEKL. V was clipped by 0 bases and J by 1 base, with 16 bases between them. This chain's CDR3 is CASSQESSGWMAKNIQYF. The CDR3 bases are TGCGCCAGCAGCCAAGAGTCTTCAGGTTGGATGGCCAAAAACATTCAGTACTTC.

This chain connects TRBV2 to TRBJ2-3; 7 bases are a match to TRBD2. Per germline, CDR1 SNHLY and CDR2 FYNNEI. The CDR3 runs 16 residues. Trimming removed 1 base from V and 4 bases from J; junction bases left unmatched: 8. This chain's CDR3 is CASSEVAGAFADTQYF. DNA of the CDR3: TGTGCCAGCAGTGAAGTTGCGGGAGCTTTCGCAGATACGCAGTATTTT.

The rearrangement uses TRBV7-8 and TRBJ2-2; tentatively, D is TRBD2 (6 bases). V was trimmed by 9 bases and J by 2 bases, leaving 25 bases between them. The CDR3 loop spans 18 amino acids. Germline V gene sequence: CDR1 SGHVS, CDR2 FQNEAQ. The CDR3 DNA reads TGTGCCAGAGGATCCGCCAACCCGGGAGAAAGAAACACCGGGGAGCTGTTTTTT. It yields the protein CARGSANPGERNTGELFF.

The chain has TRBV29-1 and TRBJ2-1; D uncertain. Germline CDR1 is SQVTM and CDR2 is ANQGSEA. With 4 bases removed from V and 8 bases from J, the gap between germline ends came to 6 bases. This CDR3 contains 10 residues. The CDR3: CSVVDDEQFF. The CDR3 DNA follows: TGCAGCGTTGTGGACGATGAGCAGTTCTTC.

The chain combines TRBV7-6 with TRBJ2-1; 10 nucleotides line up with TRBD2. CDR1 is SGHVS, CDR2 FNYEAQ, per germline. With 5 bases clipped from V and 7 bases from J, the junction kept 11 bases outside the gene matches. The CDR3 length is 16 residues. CDR3 bases: TGTGCCAGCAGCCCATTACAAGCGGGAGGGTGGAATGAGCAGTTCTTC. Its protein product is CASSPLQAGGWNEQFF.

V is TRBV4-1 and J is TRBJ2-5; no clear D. The CDR3 has 15 amino acids. The germline V gene encodes CDR1 MGHRA and CDR2 YSYEKL. The V gene lost 2 bases and the J gene lost 6 bases, with 16 bases spanning the gap. The CDR3 DNA is TGCGCCAGCAGCCAATTTTCCCCGGGTAGTAAGACCCAGTACTTC. Protein: CASSQFSPGSKTQYF.

The J gene is TRBJ1-2, the V gene TRBV9; TRBD1 matches at 9 bases. The CDR3 totals 17 residues. Per the germline V gene, CDR1 is SGDLS and CDR2 is YYNGEE. The junction had 6 bases not matched to a gene; V was cut back by 0 bases and J by 0 bases. The CDR3 is CASSVGGTGSPNYGYTF. The CDR3 DNA reads TGTGCCAGCAGCGTAGGAGGGACAGGGAGTCCTAACTATGGCTACACCTTC.

The chain has TRBV11-2 and TRBJ1-1; 7 bases line up with TRBD1. V lost 1 base to trimming and J lost 10 bases; unmatched junction nucleotides: 0. The CDR3 spans 11 residues. Germline values: CDR1 SGHAT, CDR2 FQNNGV. For the CDR3, the DNA is TGTGCCAGCAGCTTAGGGGACAGAGCTTTCTTT. Translating gives CASSLGDRAFF.

The V call is TRBV5-6, the J call TRBJ2-3, with TRBD2 matching over 14 bases. Trimming removed 5 bases from V and 0 bases from J; junction bases left unmatched: 11. This CDR3 contains 19 residues. Looked up from germline, CDR1 is SGHDT and CDR2 is YYEEEE. The CDR3 DNA follows: TGTGCCAGCAGTCGTTTCGGACTAGCGGGAGGAACTAGCACAGATACGCAGTATTTT. This translates into CASSRFGLAGGTSTDTQYF.

This clonotype was recorded only once. The V call is TRBV7-2, the J call TRBJ1-5; 10 nucleotides match TRBD1. This CDR3 comprises 15 residues. Germline trimming cut 5 bases from V and 2 bases from J; bases unmatched to any gene: 3. Germline assignment: CDR1 SGHTA and CDR2 FQGNSA. The CDR3 DNA follows: TGTGCCAGCAGCATGGGGACAGGGGGCAATCAGCCCCAGCATTTT. Its translation is CASSMGTGGNQPQHF.

J is TRBJ2-7 and V is TRBV6-2 or TRBV6-3; TRBD2 is a possible D gene (6 bases). CDR3 size: 12 residues. The V end lost 5 bases, the J end lost 6 bases, and 11 bases lay between the germline ends. Germline V gene lookup returns CDR1 MNHEY and CDR2 SVGEGT. The CDR3 DNA follows: TGTGCCAGCAGTCAGGGACTTGTCGAGCAGTACTTC. Encoded protein: CASSQGLVEQYF.

The chain recombines TRBV7-8 with TRBJ2-5, with unresolved D. The CDR3 is 13 amino acids. Germline CDR1 and CDR2: SGHVS and FQNEAQ. The germline V and J ends were trimmed by 1 base and 5 bases, with 8 bases remaining between them. CDR3 sequence reads: CASSLEVGETQYF. The DNA for the CDR3 is TGTGCCAGCAGCTTAGAGGTTGGGGAGACCCAGTACTTC. The full variable domain, rest sourced from reference TRBV7-8 and TRBJ2-5, is GAGVSQSPRYKVAKRGQDVALRCDPISGHVSLFWYQQALGQGPEFLTYFQNEAQLDKSGLPSDRFFAERPEGSVSTLKIQRTQQEDSAVYLCASSLEVGETQYFGPGTRLLVL.

V and J are TRBV4-2 and TRBJ2-3; 11 bases map to TRBD2. Germline V gene sequence: CDR1 LGHNA, CDR2 YNFKEQ. The trim removed 4 bases at V and 2 bases at J, leaving 5 bases unmatched. This CDR3 contains 16 residues. CDR3 coding DNA: TGTGCCAGCAGCCGCTTAGCGGGAGGGAACACAGATACGCAGTATTTT. Protein: CASSRLAGGNTDTQYF.

The chain carries TRBV5-4 and TRBJ1-1; perhaps TRBD1 as D (6 bases). CDR1 and CDR2 from the germline V gene are SGHNT and YYREEE (reference sequence). The V gene lost 2 bases and the J gene lost 6 bases, with 14 bases spanning the gap. This CDR3 spans 14 amino acids. CDR3 loop: CASSLSAGEAEAFF. The CDR3 bases are TGTGCCAGCAGCTTATCTGCAGGGGAGGCTGAAGCTTTCTTT.

The chain has TRBV12-3 or TRBV12-4 and TRBJ2-1; tentative D call: TRBD2 (6 bases). There are 13 residues in the CDR3. V lost 3 bases and J lost 5, with 8 bases in between. The CDR3 region is CASSFGGDNEQFF. The CDR3 coding sequence is TGTGCCAGCAGTTTCGGGGGTGACAATGAGCAGTTCTTC.

The chain recombines TRBV20-1 with TRBJ1-5; possibly TRBD1 for D (5 bases). Germline lookup yields CDR1 DFQATT and CDR2 SNEGSKA (reference sequence). This CDR3 has 15 amino acids. V was pared by 3 bases and J by 0 bases, with 12 bases between. CDR3 amino acids: CSARMTAYSNQPQHF. The CDR3 coding sequence is TGCAGTGCTAGGATGACAGCTTATAGCAATCAGCCCCAGCATTTT.